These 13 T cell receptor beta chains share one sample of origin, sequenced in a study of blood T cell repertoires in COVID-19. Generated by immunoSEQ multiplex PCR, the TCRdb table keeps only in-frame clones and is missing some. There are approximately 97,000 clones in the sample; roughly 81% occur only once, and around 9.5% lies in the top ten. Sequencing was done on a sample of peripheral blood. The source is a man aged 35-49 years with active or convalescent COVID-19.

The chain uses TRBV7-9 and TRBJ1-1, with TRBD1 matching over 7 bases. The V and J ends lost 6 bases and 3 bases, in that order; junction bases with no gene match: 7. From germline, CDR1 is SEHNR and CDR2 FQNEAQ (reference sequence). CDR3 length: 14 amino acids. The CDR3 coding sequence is TGTGCCAGCAGTCCGCAGGGGGTGGACACTGAAGCTTTCTTT. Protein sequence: CASSPQGVDTEAFF.

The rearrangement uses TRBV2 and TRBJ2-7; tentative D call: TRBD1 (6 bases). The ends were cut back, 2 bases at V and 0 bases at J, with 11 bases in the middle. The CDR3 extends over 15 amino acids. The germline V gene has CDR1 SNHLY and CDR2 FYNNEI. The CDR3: CASSEYRAYSYEQYF. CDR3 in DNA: TGTGCCAGCAGTGAATACAGGGCCTACTCCTACGAGCAGTACTTC.

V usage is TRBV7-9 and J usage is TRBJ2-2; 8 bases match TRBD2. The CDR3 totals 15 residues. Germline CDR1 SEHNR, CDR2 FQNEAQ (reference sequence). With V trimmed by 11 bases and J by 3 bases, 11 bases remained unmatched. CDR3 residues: CAGSAGTRDTGELFF. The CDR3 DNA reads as TGTGCCGGCTCCGCCGGGACTAGGGACACCGGGGAGCTGTTTTTT.

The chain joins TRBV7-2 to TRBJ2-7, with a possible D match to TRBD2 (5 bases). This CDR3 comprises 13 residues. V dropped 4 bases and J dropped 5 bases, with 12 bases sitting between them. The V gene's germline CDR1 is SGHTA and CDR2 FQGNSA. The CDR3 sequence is CASSSAYGNEQYF. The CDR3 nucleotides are TGTGCCAGCAGCTCTGCCTACGGGAACGAGCAGTACTTC.

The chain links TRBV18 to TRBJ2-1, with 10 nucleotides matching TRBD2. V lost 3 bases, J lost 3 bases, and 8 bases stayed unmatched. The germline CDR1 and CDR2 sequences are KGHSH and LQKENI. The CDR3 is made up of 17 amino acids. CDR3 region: CASSPPGERGGYNEQFF. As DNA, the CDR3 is TGTGCCAGCTCACCGCCTGGGGAGCGGGGGGGCTACAATGAGCAGTTCTTC.

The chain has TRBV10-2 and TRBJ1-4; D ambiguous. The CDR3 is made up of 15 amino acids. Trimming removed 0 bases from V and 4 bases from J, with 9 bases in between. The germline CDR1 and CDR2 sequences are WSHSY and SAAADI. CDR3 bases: TGCGCCAGCAGTGAGTCGGCGGTCCTTAATGAAAAACTGTTTTTT. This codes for CASSESAVLNEKLFF.

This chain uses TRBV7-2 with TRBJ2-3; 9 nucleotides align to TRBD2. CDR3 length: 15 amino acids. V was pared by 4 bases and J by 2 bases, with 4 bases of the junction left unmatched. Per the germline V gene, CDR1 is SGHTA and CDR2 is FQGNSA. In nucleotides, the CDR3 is TGTGCCAGCAGCTCCTCTAGCGGGGTCACAGATACGCAGTATTTT. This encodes CASSSSSGVTDTQYF.

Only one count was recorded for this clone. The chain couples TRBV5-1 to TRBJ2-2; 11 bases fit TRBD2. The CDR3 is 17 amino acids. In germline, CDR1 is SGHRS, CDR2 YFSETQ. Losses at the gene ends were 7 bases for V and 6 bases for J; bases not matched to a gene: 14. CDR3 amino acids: CASGGSGGTSGAGELFF. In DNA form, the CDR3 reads TGCGCCAGCGGAGGGAGTGGCGGGACTAGCGGCGCCGGGGAGCTGTTTTTT. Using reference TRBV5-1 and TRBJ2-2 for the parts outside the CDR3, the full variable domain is KAGVTQTPRYLIKTRGQQVTLSCSPISGHRSVSWYQQTPGQGLQFLFEYFSETQRNKGNFPGRFSGRQFSNSRSEMNVSTLELGDSALYLCASGGSGGTSGAGELFFGEGSRLTVL.

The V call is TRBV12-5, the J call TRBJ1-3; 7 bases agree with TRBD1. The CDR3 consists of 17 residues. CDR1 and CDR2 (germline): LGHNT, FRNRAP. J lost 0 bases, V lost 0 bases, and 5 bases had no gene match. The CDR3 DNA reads TGTGCTAGTGGTTTGGTTCTGGACAGGTTCTCTGGAAACACCATATATTTT. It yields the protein CASGLVLDRFSGNTIYF.

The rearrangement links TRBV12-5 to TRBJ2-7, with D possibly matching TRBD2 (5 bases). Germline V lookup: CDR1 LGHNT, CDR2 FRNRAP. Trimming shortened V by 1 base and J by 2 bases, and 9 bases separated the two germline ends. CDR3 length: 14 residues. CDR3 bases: TGTGCTAGTGGTTTGGAACTAGGTCCCTACGAGCAGTACTTC. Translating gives CASGLELGPYEQYF.

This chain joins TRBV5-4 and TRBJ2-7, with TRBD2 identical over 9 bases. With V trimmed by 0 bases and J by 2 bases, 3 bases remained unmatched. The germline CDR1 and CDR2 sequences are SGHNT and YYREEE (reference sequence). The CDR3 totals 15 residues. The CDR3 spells CASSLGRGGAYEQYF. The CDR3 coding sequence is TGTGCCAGCAGCTTGGGGCGGGGGGGCGCCTACGAGCAGTACTTC.

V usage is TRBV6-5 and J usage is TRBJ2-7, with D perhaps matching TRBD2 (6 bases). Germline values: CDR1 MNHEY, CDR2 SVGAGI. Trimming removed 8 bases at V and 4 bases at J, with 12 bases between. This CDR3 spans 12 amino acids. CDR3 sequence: CASGTSHYEQYF. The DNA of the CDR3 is TGTGCCAGCGGGACTTCCCATTACGAGCAGTACTTC.

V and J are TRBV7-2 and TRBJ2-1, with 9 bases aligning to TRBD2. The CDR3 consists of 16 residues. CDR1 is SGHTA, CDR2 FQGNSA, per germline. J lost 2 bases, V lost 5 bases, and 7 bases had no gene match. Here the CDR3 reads CASSTRLADTYNEQFF. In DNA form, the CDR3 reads TGTGCCAGCAGCACCAGACTAGCGGATACCTACAATGAGCAGTTCTTC.